The sequence of this TCR beta chain was determined in a study of identical twins. Looked up from germline, CDR1 is DFQATT and CDR2 is SNEGSKA (reference sequence). Trimming cost V 6 bases and J 8 bases; bases outside gene matches: 11. The CDR3 covers 14 residues. Template switching added a universal primer site; cDNA carried unique molecular identifiers. TCRdb reanalysed the 5' RACE reads using MiXCR and keeps one entry per CDR3 protein. The profile shows approximately 500,000 distinct CDR3 sequences, around 24% of them singletons. This sample was shared with a second study, whose subject was T cells expressing NK-cell markers. Turning to that study: Researchers report these clonotypes also headed the CD3+CD56-NKG2C+ fraction in a few donors.

Sequences were obtained from CD4+ T cells sorted from blood. This sequence was found in a woman aged 18-35 years in good health. The chain is built from TRBV20-1 and TRBJ2-1; 9 bases are a match to TRBD1. The CDR3 DNA reads as TGCAGTGCAAAACCGGGACAGGGTATAGATGAGCAGTTCTTC. Its translation is CSAKPGQGIDEQFF.